This T cell receptor beta chain was found in a study of blood T cell repertoires in COVID-19. Across 24 US areas, participants ranged in age from roughly 18 to 95 years. Original processing methods: Estimation of nucleated cell counts relied on the amplification of reference gene primers. The assay was immunoSEQ multiplex PCR, and TCRdb's table has in-frame clones only and misses some. V, J and clone size reflect that table, while D and trimming were determined from the DNA. Of roughly 200,000 clones in the sample, about 85% were seen once. The CDR3 is made up of 18 amino acids. The V gene's germline CDR1 is SEHNR and CDR2 FQNEAQ (reference sequence). The germline V and J ends were trimmed by 4 bases and 0 bases, with 19 bases remaining between them.

Input material: PBMCs or T cells enriched from blood (not recorded which). The TCR was taken from a middle-aged man who had recovered from COVID-19. The chain links TRBV7-9 to TRBJ2-1; possibly TRBD2 for D (6 bases). CDR3: CASSSPTSSASSYNEQFF. The DNA for the CDR3 is TGTGCCAGCAGCTCTCCGACGTCTAGCGCGAGCTCCTACAATGAGCAGTTCTTC.